What follows are 16 T cell receptor beta chains derived from one specimen sequenced in a study of radiotherapy plus CTLA-4 blockade in lung cancer. Here immunoSEQ multiplex PCR was the method, and the copy in TCRdb shows in-frame clones only, minus some. This sample yields about 15,000 clones, of which around three quarters are seen a single time; 53% belongs to the top ten. The material sequenced was peripheral blood, taken from a patient treated with radiotherapy plus ipilimumab. These receptors originate from a human donor with non-small cell lung cancer whose response to radiotherapy plus ipilimumab could not be evaluated.

This sequence joins TRBV19 and TRBJ1-2, with 7 positions matching TRBD1. The CDR3 length is 13 residues. Trimming took 1 base from V and 4 from J; bases not matched to a gene: 0. Germline V lookup: CDR1 LNHDA, CDR2 SQIVND (reference sequence). CDR3 region: CASSIGQGYGYTF. The CDR3 nucleotides read TGTGCCAGTAGTATAGGACAGGGCTATGGCTACACCTTC.

The rearrangement joins TRBV9 to TRBJ2-1, with a tentative D call TRBD1 (5 bases). CDR1 and CDR2 from the germline V gene are SGDLS and YYNGEE. This CDR3 comprises 17 residues. Trimming stripped 7 bases from V and 1 base from J, with 21 bases between. CDR3 sequence (DNA): TGTGCCAGCGGGCAGGGTAGGCCATATTCTTCCTACAATGAGCAGTTCTTC. This codes for CASGQGRPYSSYNEQFF.

V usage is TRBV27 and J usage is TRBJ2-2; tentative D call: TRBD2 (5 bases). With 5 bases removed from V and 7 bases from J, the gap between germline ends came to 17 bases. This CDR3 is 15 amino acids long. The germline CDR1 and CDR2 sequences are MNHEY and SMNVEV (reference sequence). The CDR3 DNA sequence: TGTGCCAGCAGTCAAGTGGCCCGGGAAAACGGGGAGCTGTTTTTT. Its translation: CASSQVARENGELFF.

The chain couples TRBV6-5 to TRBJ2-3; 9 bases fit TRBD1. V was clipped by 5 bases and J by 3 bases; unmatched bases: 6. The CDR3 is made up of 15 amino acids. From germline, CDR1 is MNHEY and CDR2 SVGAGI. The CDR3, as DNA: TGTGCCAGCAGTCCTGGGACAGGGACTACAGATACGCAGTATTTT. Its protein product is CASSPGTGTTDTQYF.

This clone has just one count. The rearrangement uses TRBV5-6 and TRBJ2-5; weak D call: TRBD1 (5 bases). Germline values: CDR1 SGHDT, CDR2 YYEEEE. Trimming cost V 3 bases and J 4 bases, with 16 bases left between them. The CDR3 is 15 amino acids. Here the CDR3 reads CASSYRQAGRETQYF. CDR3 nucleotides: TGTGCCAGCAGCTACCGCCAGGCAGGGCGAGAGACCCAGTACTTC.

V usage is TRBV7-6 and J usage is TRBJ1-1; D call uncertain. Trimming shortened V by 2 bases and J by 1 base, and 5 bases separated the two germline ends. CDR3 length: 13 amino acids. Germline V gene lookup returns CDR1 SGHVS and CDR2 FNYEAQ. The CDR3 nucleotides are TGTGCCAGCAGCTTAACGGGGAACACTGAAGCTTTCTTT. Translation gives CASSLTGNTEAFF.

The genes are TRBV2 and TRBJ2-7, with 7 positions matching TRBD1. The CDR3 loop spans 12 amino acids. CDR1 SNHLY and CDR2 FYNNEI come from the germline V gene. Trimming cost V 6 bases and J 4 bases; bases outside gene matches: 3. The CDR3 loop reads CASRRQGYEQYV. The CDR3 DNA sequence: TGTGCCAGCAGACGACAGGGATACGAGCAGTACGTC.

V usage is TRBV4-1 and J usage is TRBJ1-1; D call uncertain. CDR1 and CDR2 from the germline V gene are MGHRA and YSYEKL. V was pared by 1 base and J by 0 bases, with 9 bases between. The CDR3 consists of 15 residues. The DNA for the CDR3 is TGCGCCAGCAGCCAAGCGGGAGGGTTGAACACTGAAGCTTTCTTT. This encodes CASSQAGGLNTEAFF.

This rearrangement joins TRBV5-1 to TRBJ2-5; TRBD1 matches 8 bases. The V gene end was trimmed by 5 bases and the J gene end by 3 bases; junction bases not matched to a gene: 6. CDR3 size: 14 residues. CDR1 SGHRS and CDR2 YFSETQ come from the germline V gene. CDR3 coding DNA: TGCGCCAGCAGTTACCCGGGACAGGAAGAGACCCAGTACTTC. Encoded protein: CASSYPGQEETQYF.

The chain recombines TRBV7-2 with TRBJ2-7; D is perhaps TRBD1 (6 bases). Germline V CDR1 and CDR2: SGHTA, FQGNSA. Deletions cut 2 bases from V and 6 bases from J, with 11 bases between. This CDR3 is built from 13 residues. The CDR3 region is CASSLRQAGEQYF. Here the CDR3 DNA reads TGTGCCAGCAGCTTAAGACAGGCCGGCGAGCAGTACTTC.

The genes are TRBV6-5 and TRBJ2-2, with a weak D call TRBD2 (5 bases). The CDR3 is 13 residues long. V lost 5 bases and J 9 bases, leaving 13 bases between the germline ends. Germline-derived CDR1 and CDR2 are MNHEY and SVGAGI. The CDR3 nucleotides read TGTGCCAGCAGTCGAAGAGGGAGTAGGGAGCTGTTTTTT. It is translated as CASSRRGSRELFF.

CDR3 coding DNA: TGTGCCAGCAGTGCCCGGACAGGGGGCGATGGCTACACCTTC. Translation gives CASSARTGGDGYTF. V gene TRBV25-1 combines with J gene TRBJ1-2; 11 bases align to TRBD1. From germline, CDR1 is MGHDK and CDR2 SYGVNS. This CDR3 has 14 amino acids. V trimming: 4 bases; J trimming: 6 bases; junction bases outside the gene matches: 4.

This chain joins TRBV9 and TRBJ2-7, with D tentatively TRBD1 (6 bases). Per germline, CDR1 SGDLS and CDR2 YYNGEE. V lost 0 bases and J 3 bases, leaving 13 bases between the germline ends. The CDR3 covers 15 residues. In DNA form, the CDR3 reads TGTGCCAGCAGCGTAGGACCTCAGGGGATCTACGAGCAGTACTTC. This codes for CASSVGPQGIYEQYF.

The genes are TRBV30 and TRBJ2-5, with D tentatively TRBD2 (6 bases). The CDR3 has 15 amino acids. Trimming stripped 2 bases from V and 3 bases from J, with 16 bases between. Germline V gene data show CDR1 as GTSNPN and CDR2 as SVGIG (reference sequence). CDR3 coding DNA: TGTGCCTGGAGTCTAAACAGGCGGGGAAAAGAGACCCAGTACTTC. Protein sequence: CAWSLNRRGKETQYF.

This clone was seen a handful of times. V and J are TRBV4-1 and TRBJ2-2, with D perhaps matching TRBD1 (5 bases). Deletions cut 5 bases from V and 0 bases from J, with 13 bases between. The CDR3 is 16 residues long. Per germline, CDR1 MGHRA and CDR2 YSYEKL. The CDR3 spells CASSSRQRSNTGELFF. Here the CDR3 DNA reads TGCGCCAGCAGCTCGCGACAGAGATCGAACACCGGGGAGCTGTTTTTT.

CDR3 sequence (DNA): TGTGCCAGTAAGGACAGGGGAGCCCATCAGCCCCAGCATTTT. Its translation: CASKDRGAHQPQHF. The V and J genes are TRBV19 and TRBJ1-5, with 9 bases identical to TRBD1. The CDR3 has 14 residues. V was pared by 7 bases and J by 5 bases, with 6 bases of the junction left unmatched. From germline, CDR1 is LNHDA and CDR2 SQIVND (reference sequence).